These 6 T cell receptor beta chains were all obtained from the same sample, sequenced in a study of T cell responses to AZD1222 COVID-19 vaccine. Sequencing used immunoSEQ multiplex PCR; TCRdb keeps in-frame clones, though not all of them. The sample comprises 97,000 or so clones, about nine tenths of which are singletons, and 8% to 9.5% rests with the top ten. The sequencing used peripheral blood, collected 28 days after the second AZD1222 dose. The source is an adult who received the AZD1222 COVID-19 vaccine.

The chain is built from TRBV2 and TRBJ2-1, with D uncertain. The CDR3 extends over 13 amino acids. From germline, CDR1 is SNHLY and CDR2 FYNNEI. Trimming took off 1 base at V and 3 bases at J, with 4 bases between the two ends. The CDR3 DNA sequence: TGTGCCAGCAGTGAAGACTTCTACAATGAGCAGTTCTTC. Translation: CASSEDFYNEQFF. Together with reference TRBV2 and TRBJ2-1, the CDR3 gives the full variable domain: EPEVTQTPSHQVTQMGQEVILRCVPISNHLYFYWYRQILGQKVEFLVSFYNNEISEKSEIFDDQFSVERPDGSNFTLKIRSTKLEDSAMYFCASSEDFYNEQFFGPGTRLTVL.

The chain employs TRBV29-1 and TRBJ1-1; 8 nucleotides align to TRBD1. V gave up 6 bases and J gave up 4 bases; unmatched junction bases: 7. Per the germline V gene, CDR1 is SQVTM and CDR2 is ANQGSEA. The CDR3 totals 13 residues. The CDR3 DNA is TGCAGCGTATCCCAGGGGGCTGTCACTGAAGCTTTCTTT. Translation gives CSVSQGAVTEAFF.

V gene TRBV4-3 combines with J gene TRBJ1-3; no clear D. The CDR3 covers 16 residues. Germline lookup yields CDR1 LGHNA and CDR2 YSLEER. Trimming removed 0 bases from V and 0 bases from J, with 9 bases in between. The CDR3 loop is CASSQDWLDSGNTIYF. Written as DNA, the CDR3 is TGCGCCAGCAGCCAAGATTGGCTGGACTCTGGAAACACCATATATTTT.

The V gene is TRBV6-2 or TRBV6-3, the J gene TRBJ2-1; either TRBD1 or TRBD2 may fit D (5 bases each). Germline CDR1 reads MNHEY; CDR2 reads SVGEGT. The germline V and J ends were trimmed by 4 bases and 7 bases, with 20 bases remaining between them. This CDR3 is built from 16 residues. The CDR3 nucleotides are TGTGCCAGCAGTTTCCTAAGGGACCCCTATGGGAATGAGCAGTTCTTC. Its protein product is CASSFLRDPYGNEQFF.

The V call is TRBV10-1, the J call TRBJ2-3; 10 positions agree with TRBD1. V dropped 0 bases and J dropped 3; count of bases not matched to a gene: 3. Germline CDR1 and CDR2: WNHNN and SYGVQD (reference sequence). There are 16 residues in the CDR3. The CDR3 sequence: CASSESPGQGTDTQYF. CDR3 sequence (DNA): TGCGCCAGCAGTGAGTCTCCGGGACAGGGGACAGATACGCAGTATTTT.

In nucleotides, the CDR3 is TGTGCCAGTAGTATAACCAGGGGCCAGCCCCAGCATTTT. This translates into CASSITRGQPQHF. The rearrangement links TRBV19 to TRBJ1-5, with D perhaps TRBD1 (6 bases). This CDR3 is 13 amino acids long. V lost 2 bases and J lost 7, with 9 bases in between. Germline values: CDR1 LNHDA, CDR2 SQIVND (reference sequence).